This T cell receptor (beta chain) was sequenced for a study of blood T cells in healthy people across ages. Background on the study: The template switching approach captured approximately one barcoded beta molecule for every two T cells.

Worth noting for this clonotype: Its target is unknown.

V lost 0 bases to trimming and J lost 4 bases, with 3 bases between them. CDR3 length: 13 amino acids. The V gene's germline CDR1 is LGHDT and CDR2 YNNKEL (reference sequence). It was 9.5 to 10 milliliters of peripheral blood that were drawn from each donor. A second PCR, run for about 7 to 11 cycles, used a sample-barcoded 5' primer plus a J-beta primer mix. TCRdb reprocessed the 5' RACE reads with MiXCR, giving one entry per CDR3 protein. Here the sample spans 700,000 to 800,000 distinct CDR3 sequences, roughly two fifths being singletons. Study results and caveats: Unsorted PBMC input precluded a conclusive naive versus antigen-experienced comparison.

The chain is built from TRBV3-1 and TRBJ2-2; D remains ambiguous. What was sequenced was blood. The sequence was collected from a woman in her sixties in good health. CDR3 sequence reads: CASSQEGTGELFF. In nucleotides, the CDR3 is TGTGCCAGCAGCCAAGAAGGCACCGGGGAGCTGTTTTTT.